A selection of T cell receptor beta chains follows, all from one sample in a study of metastatic and nonmetastatic thyroid tumors. TCRdb used MiXCR to call clones anew from the PCR reads. The sample records about 27,000 clones, around 16% being singletons. Sequencing input: blood. Receptors originate from a male donor with papillary thyroid cancer or a benign thyroid nodule (not recorded which). Some clones in this sample may be carry-over from other donors' samples. CDR3s include the opening cysteine and the closing phenylalanine or tryptophan. D genes are given only for firm matches. Clone size is given for some rows only: seen once, a few or many times, or a class if the clone is expanded.

- | TRBD2 | TRBJ2-3 | TRBV11-2 | TGTGCCAGCAGCTATTATTGCGGGGGGCGCTTTACAGATACGCAGTATTTT | CASSYYCGGRFTDTQYF
many | - | TRBJ1-2 | TRBV6-2/TRBV6-3 | TGTGCCAGCAGTTACTCGACGGTGTCGGGAACGGGCTACACCTTC | CASSYSTVSGTGYTF
many | - | TRBJ1-6 | TRBV11-3 | TGTGCCAGCAGCTTGGTAATTGGAAATTCACCCCTCCACTTT | CASSLVIGNSPLHF
many | - | TRBJ1-5 | TRBV6-1 | TGTGCCAGCAGGGAAGGGGGGCAGCCCCAGCATTTT | CASREGGQPQHF
- | TRBD1 | TRBJ1-2 | TRBV28 | TGTGCCAGCAGTTACGACAGGGGGAATGGCTACACCTTC | CASSYDRGNGYTF
many | TRBD1 | TRBJ1-6 | TRBV20-1 | TGCAGTGCGGGACGGACAGGGCTGGGGTCACCCCTCCACTTT | CSAGRTGLGSPLHF
many | - | TRBJ1-1 | TRBV4-1 | TGCGCCAGCAGCCTTGAACGTGGTTCCGGCACTGAAGCTTTCTTT | CASSLERGSGTEAFF
once | TRBD2 | TRBJ2-7 | TRBV20-1 | TGCAGTGCCACGGGACTAGCGGGATACGAGCAGTACTTC | CSATGLAGYEQYF
many | TRBD2 | TRBJ2-2 | TRBV27 | TGTGCCAGCAGTTTTCAGGGAGGGGTACCAGAGGAGCTGTTTTTT | CASSFQGGVPEELFF
many | - | TRBJ1-2 | TRBV4-1 | TGCGCCAGCAGCCAAGAGGGGCTAGCTAACTATGGCTACACCTTC | CASSQEGLANYGYTF
few | - | TRBJ2-7 | TRBV6-1 | TGTGCCAGCAGTCGGAGCGGTAGCTATGAGCAGTACTTC | CASSRSGSYEQYF
- | TRBD2 | TRBJ2-3 | TRBV6-4 | TGTGCCAGCAGTGACGGGGGGGGGACAGATACGCAGTATTTT | CASSDGGGTDTQYF
many | - | TRBJ2-5 | TRBV5-6 | TGTGCCAGCAGCGCCTCGGACAGAAGACAAGAGACCCAGTACTTC | CASSASDRRQETQYF
- | TRBD2 | TRBJ2-3 | TRBV12-3/TRBV12-4 | TGTGCCAGCACCGACCTCTCTAGCGGGGGAAGCACAGATACGCAGTATTTT | CASTDLSSGGSTDTQYF
many | - | TRBJ1-1 | TRBV30 | TGTGCCTGGGTTCGACAGCCTGAAGCTTTCTTT | CAWVRQPEAFF
- | - | TRBJ2-2 | TRBV7-6 | TGTGCCAGCAGCTTAGAGGGGTCCCAGAGCACCGGGGAGCTGTTTTTT | CASSLEGSQSTGELFF
many | TRBD1 | TRBJ2-1 | TRBV29-1 | TGCAGCGGCTCCGGGACAGAAAATTACAATGAGCAGTTCTTC | CSGSGTENYNEQFF
many | TRBD2 | TRBJ2-5 | TRBV5-4 | TGTGCCAGCAGCCCGGGGGGAGACTTAGGAGGTGGGGAGACCCAGTACTTC | CASSPGGDLGGGETQYF
few | - | TRBJ2-7 | TRBV7-9 | TGTGCCAGCAGCTTAAATAGTTACGAGCAGTACTTC | CASSLNSYEQYF
- | TRBD2 | TRBJ2-3 | TRBV30 | TGTGCCTGGAGCCATCGGGGACTAGCGGGGAACACAGATACGCAGTATTTT | CAWSHRGLAGNTDTQYF
medium-sized | TRBD1 | TRBJ1-6 | TRBV6-1 | TGTGCCAGCAGCCGGGGACAGGGGAATTCACCCCTCCACTTT | CASSRGQGNSPLHF
many | TRBD2 | TRBJ2-3 | TRBV11-3 | TGTGCCAGCAGCTTAGTTGTGGGACTAGCAGCTGGAGATACGCAGTATTTT | CASSLVVGLAAGDTQYF
- | - | TRBJ1-2 | TRBV24-1 | TGTGCCACCAGTGACCGACAGTGTAGTGTGTATGGCTACACCTTC | CATSDRQCSVYGYTF
few | TRBD2 | TRBJ2-1 | TRBV6-1 | TGTGCCAGCAGTGAACCCGCCGGGGGGATCCCGGTCAACAATGAGCAGTTCTTC | CASSEPAGGIPVNNEQFF
- | TRBD2 | TRBJ2-3 | TRBV20-1 | TGCAGTGCTCTCGAGGGGGGACTAGTCTCGGATACGCAGTATTTT | CSALEGGLVSDTQYF
- | - | TRBJ2-2 | TRBV6-5 | TGTGCCAGCAGGGAGAACACCGGTGATCTGTTTTTT | CASRENTGDLFF
many | - | TRBJ2-7 | TRBV7-9 | TGTGCCAGCAGCAGACAGATTGAGTACGAGCAGTACTTC | CASSRQIEYEQYF
many | TRBD2 | TRBJ2-3 | TRBV5-4 | TGTGCCAGCAGCTTGGCTGGACTAGCGGGGGCCTCTAGCACAGATACGCAGTATTTT | CASSLAGLAGASSTDTQYF
few | - | TRBJ2-1 | TRBV6-1 | TGTGCCAGCATTGAATCGGGTGGAACCTACAATGAGCAGTTCTTC | CASIESGGTYNEQFF
many | - | TRBJ2-1 | TRBV2 | TGTGCCAGCAGTTGGCCCGAGCAGTTCTTC | CASSWPEQFF
many | - | TRBJ2-4 | TRBV4-1 | TGCGCCAGCAGCCAAGATGTAGCCAAAAACATTCAGTACTTC | CASSQDVAKNIQYF
many | - | TRBJ1-5 | TRBV20-1 | TGCAGTGCTTGGGACTCTAGCAATCAGCCCCAGCATTTT | CSAWDSSNQPQHF
many | - | TRBJ2-2 | TRBV18 | TGTGCCAGCTCATCCACGCCCCAGGGGGAGCTGTTTTTT | CASSSTPQGELFF
many | TRBD1 | TRBJ1-2 | TRBV18 | TGTGCCAGCTCAGAACAGGGACAGGGGGAATATGGCTACACCTTC | CASSEQGQGEYGYTF
many | - | TRBJ1-3 | TRBV5-5 | TGTGCCAGCAGTTCGAGGGTAGGGGATGGAAACACCATATATTTT | CASSSRVGDGNTIYF
many | - | TRBJ1-6 | TRBV7-9 | TGTGCCAGCAGCTTACAGGCTATGAATTCACCCCTCCACTTT | CASSLQAMNSPLHF